Each of the 7 T cell receptor beta chains below was sequenced from the same sample in a study of regulatory T cells in long-lasting Graves disease. In building TCR beta libraries, iRepertoire HTBI primers were used together with Arm-PCR of CDR3 regions. TCRdb analysed the multiplex PCR reads with MiXCR anew, one entry per CDR3 protein. This table has some 490,000 distinct CDR3 sequences, around 12% appearing once. The time point here: newly diagnosed GD, antithyroid drugs for less than 3 months. Scientists built the TCR library using RNA that was extracted from PBMCs. In addition, the sample was reused for a study of T cells in Graves' hyperthyroidism and ophthalmopathy.

The specimen was peripheral blood mononuclear cells (PBMCs), collected at new diagnosis, from a patient treated with antithyroid drugs. The source of these receptors is a woman in her 30s with Graves disease.

Many counts were recorded for this clonotype. The CDR3 DNA sequence: TGTGCCAGCAGTTATGGGACAGGGTTAACAAATACGCAGTATTTT. This codes for CASSYGTGLTNTQYF. V gene TRBV12-3 or TRBV12-4 combines with J gene TRBJ2-3; 9 nucleotides align to TRBD1. The junction had 9 bases not matched to a gene; V was cut back by 4 bases and J by 7 bases. CDR3 size: 15 residues.

Regarding this clonotype: The germline gene is not matched at one end of the junction; a read error may be the cause. The chain uses TRBV6-4 and TRBJ2-7; TRBD1 is a possible D gene (6 bases). The CDR3 runs to 14 residues. In germline, CDR1 is MRHNA, CDR2 SNTAGT. CDR3 DNA sequence: TGTGCCAGCAGTTACTCGGCAGCCCAGGGGGAGCAGTACTTC. Translation: CASSYSAAQGEQYF.

This rearrangement joins TRBV6-1 to TRBJ1-1; D unresolved. The CDR3 is made up of 12 amino acids. CDR1 and CDR2 (germline): MNHNS, SASEGT. V was trimmed by 2 bases and J by 3 bases, leaving 4 bases between them. CDR3 sequence reads: CASSERYTEAFF. CDR3 nucleotide sequence: TGTGCCAGCAGTGAACGGTACACTGAAGCTTTCTTT.

This clonotype came up many times. This chain uses TRBV27 with TRBJ1-5; D ambiguous. Trimming removed 10 bases from V and 2 bases from J, with 21 bases in between. This CDR3 region has 16 residues. CDR1 and CDR2 from the germline V gene are MNHEY and SMNVEV (reference sequence). For the CDR3, the DNA is TGTGCCACAAGCCGGGCCCCTGCCGCGGGCAATCAGCCCCAGCATTTT. It is translated as CATSRAPAAGNQPQHF.

There are many counts of this clonotype. The J gene is TRBJ2-7, the V gene TRBV10-3; D possibly corresponds to TRBD2 (7 bases). Germline CDR1 is ENHRY and CDR2 is SYGVKD. Trimming pared 11 bases from V and 0 bases from J, leaving 17 bases between. The CDR3 is made up of 14 amino acids. CDR3 in amino acids: CALGGREGSYEQYF. The DNA for the CDR3 is TGTGCCCTCGGGGGCAGGGAGGGCTCCTACGAGCAGTACTTC.

This clonotype was recorded a few times. The gene calls are TRBV19 and TRBJ2-7, with D uncertain. This CDR3 spans 15 amino acids. Germline CDR1 and CDR2: LNHDA and SQIVND (reference sequence). The V end lost 2 bases, the J end lost 1 base, and 12 bases lay between the germline ends. The CDR3 region has the DNA TGTGCCAGTAGTATAACCTTTGGTTTTTCCTACGAGCAGTACTTC. Translated: CASSITFGFSYEQYF.

This clonotype was counted between two and nine times. The chain is built from TRBV15 and TRBJ2-5; tentative D call: TRBD2 (5 bases). Deletions cut 0 bases from V and 3 bases from J, with 11 bases between. Germline V gene lookup returns CDR1 LNHNV and CDR2 YYDKDF (reference sequence). There are 15 residues in the CDR3. CDR3: CATSRDLAGKETQYF. The DNA of the CDR3 is TGTGCCACCAGCAGAGATTTAGCCGGGAAAGAGACCCAGTACTTC. Variable domain in full (rest from reference TRBV15 and TRBJ2-5): DAMVIQNPRYQVTQFGKPVTLSCSQTLNHNVMYWYQQKSSQAPKLLFHYYDKDFNNEADTPDNFQSRRPNTSFCFLDIRSPGLGDTAMYLCATSRDLAGKETQYFGPGTRLLVL.